These T cell receptor beta chains were read from a single sample in a study of tumor-infiltrating lymphocytes in oesophageal squamous cell carcinoma. One entry per CDR3 protein results from TCRdb running MiXCR on the PCR reads. This sample has 20,000 to 25,000 distinct CDR3 sequences, with more than 35% found just once. The sequenced sample was esophageal tumor tissue. These receptor sequences come from a male donor with esophageal squamous cell carcinoma. Each CDR3 is given without its conserved first and last residue. A D gene is named only where the DNA matches it firmly.

J | length | D | V | CDR3
TRBJ1-2 | 12 | . | TRBV7-9 | ASSLDTGIGGYT
TRBJ2-3 | 18 | TRBD2 | TRBV7-6 | ASSPLSPNPTSGSGDTQY
TRBJ1-6 | 12 | TRBD1 | TRBV4-3 | ASSRRGQGSPLH
TRBJ2-5 | 12 | TRBD2 | TRBV7-9 | ASSYPSGQETQY
TRBJ2-7 | 11 | . | TRBV28 | ASSRQGSYEQY
TRBJ2-7 | 13 | . | TRBV5-1 | ASSLGGTSPYEQY
TRBJ1-4 | 12 | TRBD1 | TRBV6-1 | ASSVDRGGEKLF
TRBJ1-3 | 11 | . | TRBV25-1 | ASSGPGKNTIY
. | 14 | . | TRBV19 | ASSVARTPSYNEQY
TRBJ1-6 | 12 | . | TRBV28 | ASTEGSYNSPLH
. | 13 | TRBD1 | TRBV6-1 | ASSPHRGSSYEQY
TRBJ2-7 | 11 | . | TRBV6-4 | ASSTLWSYEQY
TRBJ2-7 | 12 | . | TRBV4-2 | ASSQAGAAYEQY
TRBJ1-1 | 13 | . | TRBV28 | ASSPRTRAGTEAF
. | 14 | TRBD1 | TRBV12-3/TRBV12-4 | ASSPYRGESYNEQF
TRBJ2-5 | 13 | TRBD1 | TRBV27 | ASSLWTGGRETQY
TRBJ2-7 | 12 | TRBD1 | TRBV18 | ASSPDRGSYEQY